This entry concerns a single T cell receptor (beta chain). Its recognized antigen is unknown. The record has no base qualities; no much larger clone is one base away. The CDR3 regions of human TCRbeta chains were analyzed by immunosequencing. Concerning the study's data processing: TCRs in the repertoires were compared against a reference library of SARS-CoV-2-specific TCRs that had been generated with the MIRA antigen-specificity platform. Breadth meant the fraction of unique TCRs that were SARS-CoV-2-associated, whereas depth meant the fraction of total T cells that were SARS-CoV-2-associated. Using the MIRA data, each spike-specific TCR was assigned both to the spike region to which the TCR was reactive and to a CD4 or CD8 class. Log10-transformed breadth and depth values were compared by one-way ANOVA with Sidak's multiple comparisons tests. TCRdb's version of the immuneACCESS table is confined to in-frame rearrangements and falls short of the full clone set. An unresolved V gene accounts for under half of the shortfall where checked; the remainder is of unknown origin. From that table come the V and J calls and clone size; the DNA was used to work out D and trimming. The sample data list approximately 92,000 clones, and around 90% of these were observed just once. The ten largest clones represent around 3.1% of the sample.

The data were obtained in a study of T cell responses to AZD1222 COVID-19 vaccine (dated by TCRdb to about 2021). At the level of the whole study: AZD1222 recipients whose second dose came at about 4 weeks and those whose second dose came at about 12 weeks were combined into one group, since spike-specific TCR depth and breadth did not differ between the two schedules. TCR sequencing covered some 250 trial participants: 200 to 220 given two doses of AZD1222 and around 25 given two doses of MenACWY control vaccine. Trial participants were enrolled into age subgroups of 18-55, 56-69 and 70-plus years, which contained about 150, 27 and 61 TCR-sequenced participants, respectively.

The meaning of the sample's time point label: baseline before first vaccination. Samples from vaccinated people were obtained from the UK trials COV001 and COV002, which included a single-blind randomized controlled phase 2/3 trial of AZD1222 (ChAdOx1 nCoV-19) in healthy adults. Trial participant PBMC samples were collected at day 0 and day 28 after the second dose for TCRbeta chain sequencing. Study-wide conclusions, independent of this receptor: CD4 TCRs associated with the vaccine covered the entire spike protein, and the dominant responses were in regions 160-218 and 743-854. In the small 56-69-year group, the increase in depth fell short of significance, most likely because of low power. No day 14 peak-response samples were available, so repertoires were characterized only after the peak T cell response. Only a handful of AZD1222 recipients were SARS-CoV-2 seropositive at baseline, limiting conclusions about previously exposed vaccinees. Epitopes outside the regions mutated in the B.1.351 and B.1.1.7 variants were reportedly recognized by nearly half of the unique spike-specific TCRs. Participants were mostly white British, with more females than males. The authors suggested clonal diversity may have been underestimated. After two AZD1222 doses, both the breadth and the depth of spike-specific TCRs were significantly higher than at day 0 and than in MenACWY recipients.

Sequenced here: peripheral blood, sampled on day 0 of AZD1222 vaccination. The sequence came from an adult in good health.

The bases are TGTGCCAGCAGTTTTCGGGGGGCTCAGCCCCAGCATTTT. This encodes CASSFRGAQPQHF. The V gene is TRBV27 and the J gene is TRBJ1-5; D gene: possibly TRBD1, on 6 matching bases. CDR1 and CDR2 were assigned from the germline V gene (reference sequence) as MNHEY and SMNVEV. V drops 3 bases and J drops 6 bases, leaving 9 bases in between. Spanning cysteine to phenylalanine, the CDR3 consists of 13 amino acids. Here the CDR3 DNA is all that survives: 39 bases in frame from base 1.